This T cell receptor (beta chain) was recovered during a study of blood T cell repertoires in COVID-19 (dated by TCRdb to between 2020 and 2021). Turning to the overall study: The collaborator samples originated in the United States, Italy and Spain and spanned the acute and convalescent phases of COVID-19. The prospective study material was composed of cDNA or gDNA derived from T cells, B-cell-depleted T cells, or PBMCs. Sample metadata almost always included a de-identified subject ID, COVID-19 status, age in years and sex. Where available, HLA class I and class II types were taken from metadata supplied by the sample provider and were not determined by assay-based typing. Samples came from the ongoing ImmuneRACE study (first 160 participants) plus 1,254 subjects from 6 global collaborators. Subjects who had been exposed to COVID-19, were actively infected with it, or had recovered from it provided the deeply sampled blood TCRbeta repertoires that made up the dataset. A freely available public database, intended as a resource for researchers studying the immune response to SARS-CoV-2, is where the repertoires were released. Here is what the overall study found, with its caveats: The quantity of clinical and demographic metadata differed by source and by participant and was supplied without curation.

About this clone: No antigen is known for it. There are no base qualities to consult, and no much larger clone falls within one base.

From the germline V gene (reference sequence), CDR1 is GTSNPN and CDR2 is SVGIG. There are 14 amino acids in the CDR3, from cysteine to phenylalanine inclusive. Only the CDR3 DNA is retained, 42 bases long and in frame from the first base. Here V drops 2 bases and J drops 8 bases, and the junction holds 7 bases not matched to any gene. TCRbeta CDR3 regions were amplified from genomic DNA using the immunoSEQ Assay, a bias-controlled multiplex PCR. In the authors' own workflow: The number of nucleated cells in each sample was estimated by amplification of reference gene primers within the assay. To quantify the absolute abundance of each unique TCRbeta CDR3 rearrangement, sequence reads were collapsed and filtered. Productive Simpson clonality was computed per sample as the square root of Simpson's diversity index over productive rearrangements. Not all clones reach the TCRdb copy of this immuneACCESS table, which keeps in-frame sequences only. Checked studies attribute under half of the gap to unresolved V genes and leave the rest unexplained. Clone size and V and J calls were adopted from that table, with D and trimming inferred from the DNA. Across this sample there are more than 95,000 clones, with around 76% seen only once. Of the sample, roughly 19% is held by the ten largest clones.

Whole blood was collected in K2EDTA tubes by collaborating institutions according to the institutions' own protocols. For TCRbeta analysis, collaborators shipped samples in one of three forms: frozen whole blood, isolated PBMCs, or DNA extracted from either of those sample types. The receptor comes from a woman between 70 and 85 years old with acute or convalescent COVID-19. Input material: peripheral blood. The V and J genes are TRBV30 and TRBJ2-4; a stretch of 9 junction bases matches TRBD1. The nucleotides are TGTGCCTGGAGTAGGACAGGGGTCGGTGACATTCAGTACTTC. The encoded protein is CAWSRTGVGDIQYF.